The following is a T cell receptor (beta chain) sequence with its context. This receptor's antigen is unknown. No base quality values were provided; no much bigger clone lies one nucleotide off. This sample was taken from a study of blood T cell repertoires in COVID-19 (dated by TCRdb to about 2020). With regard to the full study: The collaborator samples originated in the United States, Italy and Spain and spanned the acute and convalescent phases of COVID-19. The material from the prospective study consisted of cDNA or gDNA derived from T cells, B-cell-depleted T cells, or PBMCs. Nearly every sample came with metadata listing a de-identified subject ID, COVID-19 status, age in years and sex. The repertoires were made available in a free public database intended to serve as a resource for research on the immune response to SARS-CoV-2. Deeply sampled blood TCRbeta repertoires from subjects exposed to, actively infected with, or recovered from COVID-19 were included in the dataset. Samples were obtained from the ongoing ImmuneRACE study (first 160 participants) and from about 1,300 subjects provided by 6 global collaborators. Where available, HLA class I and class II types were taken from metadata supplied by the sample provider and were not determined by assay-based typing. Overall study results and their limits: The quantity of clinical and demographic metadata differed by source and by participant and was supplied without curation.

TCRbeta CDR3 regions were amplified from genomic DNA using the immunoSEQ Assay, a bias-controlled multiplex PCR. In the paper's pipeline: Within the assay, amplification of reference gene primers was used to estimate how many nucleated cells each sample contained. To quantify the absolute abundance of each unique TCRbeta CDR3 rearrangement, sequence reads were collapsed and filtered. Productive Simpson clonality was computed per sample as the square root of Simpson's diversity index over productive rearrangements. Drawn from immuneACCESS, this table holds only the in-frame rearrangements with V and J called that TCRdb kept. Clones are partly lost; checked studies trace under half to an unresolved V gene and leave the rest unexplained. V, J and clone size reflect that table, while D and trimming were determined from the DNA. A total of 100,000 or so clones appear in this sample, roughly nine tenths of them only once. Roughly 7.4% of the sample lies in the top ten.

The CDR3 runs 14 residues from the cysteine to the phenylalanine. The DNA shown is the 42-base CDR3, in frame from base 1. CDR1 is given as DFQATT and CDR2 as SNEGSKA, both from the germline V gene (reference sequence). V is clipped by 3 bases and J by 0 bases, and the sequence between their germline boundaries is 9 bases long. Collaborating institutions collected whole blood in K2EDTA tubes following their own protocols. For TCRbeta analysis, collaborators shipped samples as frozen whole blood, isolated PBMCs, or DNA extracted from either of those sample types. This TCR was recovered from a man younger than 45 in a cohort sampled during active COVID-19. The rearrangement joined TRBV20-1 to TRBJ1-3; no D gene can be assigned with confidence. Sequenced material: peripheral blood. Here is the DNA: TGCAGTGCTAGTGACACAATCTCTGGAAACACCATATATTTT. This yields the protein CSASDTISGNTIYF.